The 22 T cell receptor beta chains given below trace back to one sample, sequenced in a study of kidney transplant recipient with SARS-CoV-2 infection. Via MiXCR, TCRdb re-called the reads, giving one row per CDR3 protein. The data show roughly 250,000 distinct CDR3 sequences, 29% seen once. The sequenced sample was a blood sample, obtained at baseline and on day 111 from a kidney transplant recipient. Receptors originate from a young adult male patient who had COVID-19 and was a kidney transplant recipient. A share of the T cells may be of graft donor origin.

CDR3 nucleotide sequence: TGTGCCAGCAGCAACAGACGCAAAGGTTGGAAGACCTATGGCTACACCTTC. As protein: CASSNRRKGWKTYGYTF. The chain employs TRBV4-2 and TRBJ1-2; D not resolved. Trimming left V 5 bases short and J 4 bases short, with 23 bases between. The V gene's germline CDR1 is LGHNA and CDR2 YNFKEQ. The CDR3 sequence is 17 residues long.

This clonotype has a count of ten or more. The chain has TRBV3-1 and TRBJ2-7, with TRBD2 matching 8 bases. The V gene's germline CDR1 is LGHDT and CDR2 YNNKEL (reference sequence). Trimming removed 3 bases from V and 6 bases from J; junction bases left unmatched: 10. The CDR3 sequence is 15 residues long. CDR3 sequence (DNA): TGTGCCAGCAGCCAGAGTCAAGCGGGAGAGGGCGAGCAGTACTTC. This translates into CASSQSQAGEGEQYF.

This clonotype was seen at least ten times. This sequence joins TRBV6-5 and TRBJ1-4; no clear D. V lost 1 base to trimming and J lost 5 bases, with 8 bases between them. This CDR3 has 14 residues. Per germline, CDR1 MNHEY and CDR2 SVGAGI. DNA for the CDR3: TGTGCCAGCAGTTACTGGGGTGTGAATGAAAAACTGTTTTTT. Its translation: CASSYWGVNEKLFF.

This clonotype was seen repeatedly, ten times or more. This chain links TRBV20-1 with TRBJ1-5; 8 nucleotides agree with TRBD1. The CDR3 contains 14 residues. J gave up 4 bases and V 4 bases, and 6 bases lay outside the gene matches. CDR1 is DFQATT and CDR2 is SNEGSKA in the germline V gene (reference sequence). CDR3 nucleotide sequence: TGCAGTGCTACTCAGGGGGCCGATAATCAGCCCCAGCATTTT. Protein sequence: CSATQGADNQPQHF.

This clonotype was seen ten or more times. This sequence joins TRBV24-1 and TRBJ1-2; 7 bases map to TRBD1. CDR3 size: 14 residues. CDR1 and CDR2 from the germline V gene are KGHDR and SFDVKD. Unmatched junction bases numbered 9, after V lost 4 bases and J lost 8 bases. The CDR3 reads CATSDGRGMFGYTF. The CDR3, as DNA: TGTGCCACCAGTGACGGCAGGGGGATGTTCGGCTACACCTTC.

In regard to this clonotype: One base away lies a much larger clone, so this may be a sequencing read error. DNA of the CDR3: TGTGCCCGCAGCGGGACTAGCGGGGGGAACACCGGGGAGCTGTTTTTT. Translating gives CARSGTSGGNTGELFF. The rearrangement links TRBV7-9 to TRBJ2-2; 14 bases are a match to TRBD2. CDR3 size: 16 residues. The germline CDR1 and CDR2 sequences are SEHNR and FQNEAQ (reference sequence).

As for this clonotype: This may be a read error, as it is one base from a much larger clone. The J gene is TRBJ1-1, the V gene TRBV7-9; the D gene is possibly TRBD1 (5 bases). The germline CDR1 and CDR2 sequences are SEHNR and FQNEAQ (reference sequence). The CDR3 covers 16 residues. CDR3 DNA sequence: TGTGCCGGCAGCTTAGAAGGGGCCTCTTTGAACACTGAAGCTTTCTTT. Amino acid sequence: CAGSLEGASLNTEAFF.

This clonotype was counted many times. The chain combines TRBV2 with TRBJ2-1, with 9 bases identical to TRBD2. The CDR3 loop spans 17 amino acids. The germline V gene has CDR1 SNHLY and CDR2 FYNNEI. The V and J ends lost 5 bases and 3 bases, in that order; junction bases with no gene match: 11. CDR3 protein: CASSTPVAGGVYNEQFF. The CDR3 DNA is TGTGCCAGCAGTACCCCCGTTGCGGGAGGGGTCTACAATGAGCAGTTCTTC.

Only one count was recorded for this clonotype. A much larger clone lies one base from this, so it may be a read error. The CDR3 region has the DNA TGTGCCAGCAGCTTAGGTCAGACAGGGATAACTGAAGCTTTCTTT. Its protein is CASSLGQTGITEAFF. The J gene is TRBJ1-1, the V gene TRBV7-2, with TRBD1 matching 7 bases. Germline CDR1 and CDR2: SGHTA and FQGNSA. Germline trimming cut 1 base from V and 5 bases from J; bases unmatched to any gene: 7. The CDR3 consists of 15 residues. The entire variable domain, with the rest obtained from reference TRBV7-2 and TRBJ1-1, is as follows: GAGVSQSPSNKVTEKGKDVELRCDPISGHTALYWYRQSLGQGLEFLIYFQGNSAPDKSGLPSDRFSAERTGGSVSTLTIQRTQQEDSAVYLCASSLGQTGITEAFFGQGTRLTVV.

There are many counts of this clonotype. The V and J genes are TRBV12-3 or TRBV12-4 and TRBJ1-2; D is uncertain. CDR3 size: 17 residues. V was cut by 5 bases and J by 4 bases, with 23 bases left in between. Here the CDR3 reads CASSSNPTAGKTYGYTF. The DNA of the CDR3 is TGTGCCAGCAGTAGTAACCCCACAGCAGGAAAGACCTATGGCTACACCTTC.

This chain links TRBV20-1 with TRBJ2-3; the D is unclear. The CDR3 contains 16 residues. The germline gives CDR1 DFQATT, CDR2 SNEGSKA (reference sequence). V lost 1 base and J lost 2, with 16 bases in between. CDR3 sequence (DNA): TGCAGTGCTAGAGGATACCGGCAGGACCTCACAGATACGCAGTATTTT. This translates into CSARGYRQDLTDTQYF.

On this clonotype: An end of the junction does not agree with germline; a read error may underlie this. The V call is TRBV19, the J call TRBJ1-6; D uncertain. Germline lookup yields CDR1 LNHDA and CDR2 SQIVND (reference sequence). The CDR3 has 14 amino acids. The CDR3 region is CASSWAGSDSTLHF. The CDR3 nucleotides read TGTGCCAGTAGTTGGGCGGGATCAGATTCAACCCTCCACTTT.

This clonotype was seen at least ten times. CDR3 residues: CASSHITTNRKTYGYTF. In DNA, the CDR3 is TGTGCCAGTAGTCACATCACGACAAATCGAAAGACCTATGGCTACACCTTC. The chain recombines TRBV19 with TRBJ1-2; no definite D call. V was clipped by 5 bases and J by 4 bases, with 23 bases between them. Germline V gives CDR1 LNHDA, CDR2 SQIVND (reference sequence). The CDR3 is 17 amino acids.

To note about this clonotype: A much larger clonotype is one base distant, so this may be a read error. The gene calls are TRBV2 and TRBJ1-2; 9 nucleotides align to TRBD1. This CDR3 has 14 residues. The germline V gene has CDR1 SNHLY and CDR2 FYNNEI. As DNA, the CDR3 is TGTACCAGCACTCCGGGACAGGGAGACTATGGCTACACCTTC. Protein: CTSTPGQGDYGYTF. The whole variable domain, remainder taken from reference TRBV2 and TRBJ1-2, is EPEVTQTPSHQVTQMGQEVILRCVPISNHLYFYWYRQILGQKVEFLVSFYNNEISEKSEIFDDQFSVERPDGSNFTLKIRSTKLEDSAMYFCTSTPGQGDYGYTFGSGTRLTVV.

Comment on this clonotype: A much more abundant neighbour one base away suggests this may be a read error. The V gene is TRBV21-1, the J gene TRBJ2-4. The J call may not be correct, given that the DNA end is closer to TRBJ2-3. TRBV21-1 is termed a pseudogene. This CDR3 spans 17 amino acids. CDR3 amino acids: CANRRYLATVMQDTQYF. The CDR3 DNA reads as TGTGCCAACAGACGGTATTTAGCTACAGTCATGCAAGATACGCAGTATTTT.

This clonotype occurred many times. The J gene is TRBJ1-5, the V gene TRBV2, with 10 bases matching TRBD1. The CDR3 contains 15 residues. Germline V CDR1 and CDR2: SNHLY, FYNNEI. J lost 1 base, V lost 7 bases, and 4 bases had no gene match. The CDR3 DNA follows: TGTGCCAGCAAGGGACAGGGGTCAAGCAATCAGCCCCAGCATTTT. It encodes CASKGQGSSNQPQHF. The full variable domain, with the rest looked up from reference TRBV2 and TRBJ1-5, is EPEVTQTPSHQVTQMGQEVILRCVPISNHLYFYWYRQILGQKVEFLVSFYNNEISEKSEIFDDQFSVERPDGSNFTLKIRSTKLEDSAMYFCASKGQGSSNQPQHFGDGTRLSIL.

This clonotype was found a few times. The V call is TRBV20-1, the J call TRBJ2-5; TRBD2 might be the D (6 bases). The germline V gene encodes CDR1 DFQATT and CDR2 SNEGSKA (reference sequence). Trimming took 3 bases from V and 7 from J, leaving 15 bases between them. This CDR3 is 13 amino acids long. The CDR3 loop reads CSASGSSWGTQYF. CDR3 sequence (DNA): TGCAGTGCTAGCGGGAGTAGCTGGGGGACCCAGTACTTC.

Comment on this clonotype: It may be a read error: a sequence one base away is much more abundant. The V and J genes are TRBV7-9 and TRBJ2-7; D is undetermined. Germline lookup yields CDR1 SEHNR and CDR2 FQNEAQ (reference sequence). The CDR3 is made up of 12 amino acids. V lost 5 bases and J 10 bases, leaving 15 bases between the germline ends. The CDR3 nucleotides are TGTGCCAGCAGCCCACTCCCCGGCGATCAGTACTTC. Translated: CASSPLPGDQYF.

This clonotype was found many times. The CDR3 DNA sequence: TGTGCCAGCAGTGAGGCGGAGAACACTGAAGCTTTCTTT. This sequence encodes CASSEAENTEAFF. V and J are TRBV6-4 and TRBJ1-1; D is uncertain. Trimming pared 3 bases from V and 1 base from J, leaving 6 bases between. The germline V gene has CDR1 MRHNA and CDR2 SNTAGT. The CDR3 is made up of 13 amino acids.

The table lists this clonotype with a few counts. This may arise from a read error, as a much more abundant clone is one base away. This chain connects TRBV6-8 to TRBJ1-2; D gene ambiguous. CDR1 is MNHGY and CDR2 is SAAAGT in the germline V gene. V was pared by 5 bases and J by 6 bases, with 25 bases between. The CDR3 covers 17 residues. CDR3 in amino acids: CASSTAVRSRKTHGYTF. The DNA of the CDR3 is TGTGCCAGCAGTACGGCTGTACGCTCTAGAAAGACCCATGGCTACACCTTC.

Only one count was recorded for this clonotype. It may be a read error: a sequence one base away is much more abundant. The chain employs TRBV19 and TRBJ2-1, with TRBD2 matching over 7 bases. The CDR3 has 17 residues. The V gene's germline CDR1 is LNHDA and CDR2 SQIVND (reference sequence). After removal of 5 bases from V and 2 bases from J, the junction contained 12 bases not matched to a gene. CDR3 residues: CASSPRSRGRAYNEQFF. DNA of the CDR3: TGTGCCAGTAGTCCGCGTTCGAGAGGGAGGGCCTACAATGAGCAGTTCTTC.

This clonotype was detected once. It may be a read error: a sequence one base away is much more abundant. The V call is TRBV11-2, the J call TRBJ2-1; possible D gene TRBD2, 5 bases. Trimming removed 4 bases at V and 4 bases at J, with 20 bases between. CDR1 and CDR2 from the germline V gene are SGHAT and FQNNGV. This CDR3 has 17 residues. The CDR3 loop reads CASSSSGGPVPYNEQFF. CDR3 nucleotides: TGTGCCAGCAGCTCCTCGGGCGGGCCTGTTCCTTACAATGAGCAGTTCTTC.